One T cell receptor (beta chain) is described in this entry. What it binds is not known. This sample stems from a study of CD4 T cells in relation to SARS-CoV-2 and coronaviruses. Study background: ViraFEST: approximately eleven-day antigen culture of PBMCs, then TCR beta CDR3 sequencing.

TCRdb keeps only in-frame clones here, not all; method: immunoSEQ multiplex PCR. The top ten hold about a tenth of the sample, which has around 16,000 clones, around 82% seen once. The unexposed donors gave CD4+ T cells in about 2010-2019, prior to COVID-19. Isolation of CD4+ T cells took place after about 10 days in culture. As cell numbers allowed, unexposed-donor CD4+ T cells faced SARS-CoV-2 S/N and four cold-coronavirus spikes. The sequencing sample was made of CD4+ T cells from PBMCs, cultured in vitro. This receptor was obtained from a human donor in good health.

CDR3 region: CASSNINRGDEQFF. DNA for the CDR3: TGTGCCAGTAGTAATATTAACAGGGGAGATGAGCAGTTCTTC. The chain carries TRBV19 and TRBJ2-1, with 7 bases that match TRBD1. The CDR3 extends over 14 amino acids. The V and J ends lost 4 bases and 8 bases, in that order; junction bases with no gene match: 8. The V gene's germline CDR1 is LNHDA and CDR2 SQIVND (reference sequence).